Sequencing of this T cell receptor (beta chain) was carried out in a study of T cells in Graves' hyperthyroidism and ophthalmopathy. As for the study in general: Pretreatment peripheral blood was obtained at initial diagnosis. The study, taken as a whole, reports: From stable hyperthyroidism, ophthalmopathy was separated by a 13 V-J model.

This clonotype occurred many times. The antigen remains unidentified. For the diagnoses, clinical symptoms, serum thyroxine and TRAb, thyroid ultrasound and orbital computed tomography were used. The TCR beta CDR3 regions underwent amplification using RNA transcripts as the source. In the first-round RT-PCR of the TCR CDR3, the HTBI primer set was used. One entry per CDR3 protein results from TCRdb running MiXCR on the multiplex PCR reads. The sample has 450,000 to 600,000 distinct CDR3 sequences, just under 20% seen once. The source material was blood. This receptor was obtained from a middle-aged man with Graves' ophthalmopathy.

In DNA form, the CDR3 reads TGTGCCTGGAGTAGAAGGAGCCACGAGCAGTACTTC. Residues: CAWSRRSHEQYF. The V call is TRBV30, the J call TRBJ2-7, with D unclear. There are 12 residues in the CDR3. The V gene's germline CDR1 is GTSNPN and CDR2 SVGIG (reference sequence). The V and J ends lost 2 bases and 5 bases respectively, with 10 bases between them.